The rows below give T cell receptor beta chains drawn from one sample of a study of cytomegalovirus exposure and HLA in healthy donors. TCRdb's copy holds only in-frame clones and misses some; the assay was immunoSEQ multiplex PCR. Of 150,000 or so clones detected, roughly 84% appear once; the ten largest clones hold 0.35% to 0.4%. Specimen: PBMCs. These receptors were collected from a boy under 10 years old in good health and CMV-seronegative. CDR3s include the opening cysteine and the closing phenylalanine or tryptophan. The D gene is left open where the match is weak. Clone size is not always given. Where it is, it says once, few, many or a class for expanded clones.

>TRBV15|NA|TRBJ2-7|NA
CATSSGGDSYEQYF
TGTGCCACCAGCAGTGGAGGGGACTCCTACGAGCAGTACTTC
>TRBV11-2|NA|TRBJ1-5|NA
CASSLGIGQPQHF
TGTGCCAGCAGCTTAGGAATCGGTCAGCCCCAGCATTTT
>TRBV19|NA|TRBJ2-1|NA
CASSIGDNNEQFF
TGTGCCAGTAGTATAGGGGACAACAATGAGCAGTTCTTC
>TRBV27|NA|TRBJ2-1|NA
CASNRLAGFSYNEQFF
TGTGCCAGCAATAGGCTAGCAGGATTCTCCTACAATGAGCAGTTCTTC
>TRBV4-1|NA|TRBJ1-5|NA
CASSRSGLNQPQHF
TGCGCCAGCAGCCGCTCGGGATTGAATCAGCCCCAGCATTTT
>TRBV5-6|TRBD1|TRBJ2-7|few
CASSPWDRGRHEQYF
TGTGCCAGCAGCCCGTGGGACAGGGGGCGACACGAGCAGTACTTC
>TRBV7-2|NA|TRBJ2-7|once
CASSLGALGEQYF
TGTGCCAGCAGCCTGGGGGCCTTGGGCGAGCAGTACTTC
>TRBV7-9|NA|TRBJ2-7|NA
CASSLLSEEKTYEQYF
TGTGCCAGCAGCTTACTATCGGAGGAAAAGACCTACGAGCAGTACTTC
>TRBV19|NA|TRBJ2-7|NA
CASSQGRGYEQYF
TGTGCCAGTAGTCAAGGACGGGGCTACGAGCAGTACTTC
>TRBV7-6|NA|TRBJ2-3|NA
CASSLNPRDSTDTQYF
TGTGCCAGCAGCTTGAATCCCCGGGACTCCACAGATACGCAGTATTTT
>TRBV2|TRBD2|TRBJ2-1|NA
CASRRGGTYNEQFF
TGTGCCAGCAGGCGGGGGGGAACCTACAATGAGCAGTTCTTC
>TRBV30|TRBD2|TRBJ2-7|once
CAGTLRREIVYEQYF
TGTGCCGGAACCCTGAGGCGGGAGATTGTCTACGAGCAGTACTTC
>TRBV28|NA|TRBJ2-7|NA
CASSLARRLAYEQYF
TGTGCCAGCAGTTTGGCCCGAAGACTAGCCTACGAGCAGTACTTC
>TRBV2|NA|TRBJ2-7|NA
CASSAGWIRYEQYF
TGTGCCAGCAGTGCGGGGTGGATTAGGTACGAGCAGTACTTC
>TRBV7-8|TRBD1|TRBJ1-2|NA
CASSLGQSNYGYTF
TGTGCCAGCAGCTTGGGACAGAGTAACTATGGCTACACCTTC
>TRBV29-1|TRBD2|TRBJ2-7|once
CSVYVSGRIYEQYF
TGCAGCGTTTATGTTTCCGGGAGGATCTACGAGCAGTACTTC
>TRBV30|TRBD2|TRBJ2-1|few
CAWSSQWAGVGSYNEQFF
TGTGCCTGGAGTAGTCAGTGGGCGGGAGTTGGGTCCTACAATGAGCAGTTCTTC
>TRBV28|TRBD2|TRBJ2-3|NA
CASSTGTSGSTDTQYF
TGTGCCAGCAGTACTGGGACTAGCGGGAGCACAGATACGCAGTATTTT
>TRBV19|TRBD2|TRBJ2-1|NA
CASSIGVSTSGSGDEQFF
TGTGCCAGTAGTATAGGCGTTTCGACTAGCGGGAGTGGTGATGAGCAGTTCTTC